Listed below are T cell receptor beta chains from one sample, sequenced in a study of blood T cell repertoires in COVID-19. Assay: immunoSEQ multiplex PCR; the TCRdb copy retains only in-frame clones and omits some. This table holds hundreds of thousands of clones, approximately 88% found once. The sequencing input was peripheral blood. The receptors come from a woman between 25 and 40 years old with COVID-19, enrolled during active disease. CDR3s include the opening cysteine and the closing phenylalanine or tryptophan. D genes are given only for firm matches. The listing skips clone size in some rows; elsewhere it reads once, few, many or a size class.

TRBV19	TRBJ1-1	.	.	TGTGCCAGTAGTAACCGGGACACTGAAGCTTTCTTT	CASSNRDTEAFF
TRBV10-3	TRBJ2-7	once	TRBD1	TGTGCCATCGGGCCGGGACAGGTAGCCTACGAGCAGTACTTC	CAIGPGQVAYEQYF
TRBV10-3	TRBJ1-1	.	.	TGTGCCATCAGTGGGGGGGGTGAAGCTTTCTTT	CAISGGGEAFF
TRBV4-3	TRBJ2-1	.	.	TGCGCCAGCAGCCAAGAACGTTATTGGGCCAATGAGCAGTTCTTC	CASSQERYWANEQFF
TRBV5-1	TRBJ2-3	.	.	TGCGCCAGCAGCTTGGGGCCTGCCTTTTCCACAGATACGCAGTATTTT	CASSLGPAFSTDTQYF
TRBV4-3	TRBJ2-2	.	TRBD2	TGCGCCAGCAGCCAGGGCGGGAGCGGGGGGAACACCGGGGAGCTGTTTTTT	CASSQGGSGGNTGELFF
TRBV4-3	TRBJ2-2	.	TRBD2	TGCGCCAGCAGCCAACCCCTAGCGGGAGGGAACACCGGGGAGCTGTTTTTT	CASSQPLAGGNTGELFF
TRBV28	TRBJ1-3	few	.	TGTGCCAGCAGTTTCAAAGAGGGTTTCTTCCTAACTGGAAACACCATATATTTT	CASSFKEGFFLTGNTIYF
TRBV6-5	TRBJ1-2	.	TRBD1	TGTGCCAGCAATCGCCGGGACAGTCCTTATGGCTACACCTTC	CASNRRDSPYGYTF
TRBV7-9	TRBJ1-2	.	.	TGTGCCAGCAGCTACGGGCTGGGGGGTTATGGCTACACCTTC	CASSYGLGGYGYTF
TRBV7-9	TRBJ2-2	.	TRBD2	TGTGCCAGCAGCCTCCCCAGGTCTGGGAGGGCCGTACGGGAGCTGTTTTTT	CASSLPRSGRAVRELFF
TRBV4-2	TRBJ2-1	.	.	TGTGCCAGCAGCCAAGATAGGATTGCGGGACTTTACAATGAGCAGTTCTTC	CASSQDRIAGLYNEQFF
TRBV5-4	TRBJ2-1	few	TRBD1	TGTGCCAGCAGCTTGACAGGGGGAAATGAGCAGTTCTTC	CASSLTGGNEQFF
TRBV20-1	TRBJ1-1	few	TRBD1	TGCAGTGCTAGTCCCGGGACAGGGCCTCGTGAAGCTTTCTTT	CSASPGTGPREAFF
TRBV7-2	TRBJ2-2	once	.	TGTGCCAGCAGCTTAGATAGATGGAGGGTGGATGGCGGGGAGCTGTTTTTT	CASSLDRWRVDGGELFF
TRBV9	TRBJ1-1	.	.	TGTGCCAGCAGCGCTGAAGGGTACGAGGGCACTGAAGCTTTCTTT	CASSAEGYEGTEAFF
TRBV28	TRBJ1-1	.	TRBD1	TGTGCCAGCAGTTCCGACAGGGGGCGGTTGGGCACTGAAGCTTTCTTT	CASSSDRGRLGTEAFF
TRBV30	TRBJ1-2	.	TRBD1	TGTGCCTGGAGTGTAATAAAAAGGACAGGCTATGGCTACACCTTC	CAWSVIKRTGYGYTF
TRBV3-1/TRBV3-2	TRBJ1-3	.	.	TGTGCCAGCAGTTGGGGGGGCTCTGGAAACACCATATATTTT	CASSWGGSGNTIYF
TRBV10-2	TRBJ2-6	once	TRBD1	TGCGCCAGCACAAACTCCGGACAGGGGGTTTCTGGGGCCAACGTCCTGACTTTC	CASTNSGQGVSGANVLTF
TRBV27	TRBJ1-6	.	TRBD1	TGTGCCAGCAGGCCTGGACAGGATAAATATAATTCACCCCTCCACTTT	CASRPGQDKYNSPLHF
TRBV5-6	TRBJ1-5	.	.	TGTGCCAGCAGCTTACCTCCCACAGGGTGGAATAGCAATCAGCCCCAGCATTTT	CASSLPPTGWNSNQPQHF
TRBV3-1/TRBV3-2	TRBJ1-5	.	TRBD1	TGTGCCAGCAGTCGGGACAGGGTGAGTCAGCCCCAGCATTTT	CASSRDRVSQPQHF
TRBV4-1	TRBJ1-2	.	TRBD1	TGCGCCAGCAGCCAACCCTACCGGGACAGGGGTAACTATGGCTACACCTTC	CASSQPYRDRGNYGYTF
TRBV4-3	TRBJ1-2	.	.	TGCGCCAGCAGCCAAGCTACCGGGGGACCCTCTTATGGCTACACCTTC	CASSQATGGPSYGYTF
TRBV15	TRBJ1-2	.	.	TGTGCCACCAGCAGAGAGGGAGGGAACTATGGCTACACCTTC	CATSREGGNYGYTF
TRBV5-6	TRBJ2-1	.	.	TGTGCCAGCAGCAGATCCTTCAGCGGTGAAAGCTCCTACAATGAGCAGTTCTTC	CASSRSFSGESSYNEQFF
TRBV5-1	TRBJ2-1	.	.	TGCGCCAGCAGCTCAGGACAGACGTACAATGAGCAGTTCTTC	CASSSGQTYNEQFF
TRBV3-1/TRBV3-2	TRBJ2-3	.	TRBD2	TGTGCCAGCAGCCAAAGGGTCGTGGTAGCGGGGTTCACAGATACGCAGTATTTT	CASSQRVVVAGFTDTQYF
TRBV6-5	TRBJ2-3	.	.	TGTGCCAGCGGATCTAGGACAGATACGCAGTATTTT	CASGSRTDTQYF
TRBV29-1	TRBJ1-2	.	.	TGCAGCGTTGATGGGGGGATAACGGACGGCTACACCTTC	CSVDGGITDGYTF
TRBV20-1	TRBJ2-1	.	TRBD2	TGCAGTGCTAGTGGTGATGGGCTAGCGGGAGCTGGCTCCTACAATGAGCAGTTCTTC	CSASGDGLAGAGSYNEQFF
TRBV7-2	TRBJ2-1	.	.	TGTGCCAGCAGCCCGGCCGACTATTACAATGAGCAGTTCTTC	CASSPADYYNEQFF
TRBV7-2	TRBJ1-3	.	.	TGTGCCAGCAGCTTAGGGGGCTTCAACTCTGGAAACACCATATATTTT	CASSLGGFNSGNTIYF
TRBV4-2	TRBJ1-5	.	.	TGTGCCAGCAGCCAAGATGCAGGGGCTAGCAATCAGCCCCAGCATTTT	CASSQDAGASNQPQHF
TRBV7-2	TRBJ2-1	.	.	TGTGCCAGCAGCTTATACTGGGAGAGCTCCTACAATGAGCAGTTCTTC	CASSLYWESSYNEQFF
TRBV7-9	TRBJ1-2	.	TRBD1	TGTGCCAGCAGCTCGACAGGGGACTATGGCTACACCTTC	CASSSTGDYGYTF
TRBV27	TRBJ1-2	.	.	TGTGCCAGCAGTTTAACAGGGTCAGGTGGCTACACCTTC	CASSLTGSGGYTF
TRBV9	TRBJ2-2	.	.	TGTGCCAGCAGCGTAGTATCTGGGGCCAGCACCGGGGAGCTGTTTTTT	CASSVVSGASTGELFF
TRBV5-1	TRBJ1-6	.	.	TGCGCCAGCAGCCGTTTGGGAGACTCAGATTCACCCCTCCACTTT	CASSRLGDSDSPLHF
TRBV28	TRBJ1-1	.	TRBD1	TGTGCCAGCAGTTTTTGGGAGACAGGGGTGAACACTGAAGCTTTCTTT	CASSFWETGVNTEAFF
TRBV18	TRBJ2-2	once	TRBD1	TGTGCCAGCTCACAACAGGGGTCCGGGGAGCTGTTTTTT	CASSQQGSGELFF
TRBV19	TRBJ1-4	.	.	TGTGCCAGTAGTATGGGGGCGAGTGAAAAACTGTTTTTT	CASSMGASEKLFF
TRBV5-4	TRBJ2-5	.	TRBD2	TGTGCCAGCAGCATGGGGGGTAGCGGGAGGTTCCAAGAGACCCAGTACTTC	CASSMGGSGRFQETQYF
TRBV20-1	TRBJ1-1	.	.	TGCAGTGCTAGTCGCGACACTGAAGCTTTCTTT	CSASRDTEAFF
TRBV5-6	TRBJ2-6	.	.	TGTGCCAGCAGCTCCTCGGACAGCCGCTCTGGGGCCAACGTCCTGACTTTC	CASSSSDSRSGANVLTF
TRBV7-9	TRBJ1-2	.	TRBD1	TGTGCCAGCAGCTCGGACAGGGAGGGCTATGGCTACACCTTC	CASSSDREGYGYTF
TRBV5-5	TRBJ1-2	.	.	TGTGCCAGCAGCTTTTCTGCAGACTATGGCTACACCTTC	CASSFSADYGYTF
TRBV7-9	TRBJ1-6	.	TRBD1	TGTGCCAGCAGCCGGGACAGGCTAGATTCACCCCTCCACTTT	CASSRDRLDSPLHF
TRBV29-1	TRBJ2-1	.	.	TGCAGCGGACTCAGGGGAAACGTGATATACAATGAGCAGTTCTTC	CSGLRGNVIYNEQFF
TRBV6-4	TRBJ1-5	few	.	TGTGCCAGCAACGGGAGATGGCGGCAGCCCCAGCATTTT	CASNGRWRQPQHF
TRBV4-1	TRBJ1-2	.	.	TGCGCCAGCAGCCCGGACAGCCCTAACTATGGCTACACCTTC	CASSPDSPNYGYTF
TRBV11-2	TRBJ2-5	once	TRBD1	TGTGCCAGCAGCTGGAGGGGGACAGGGGGTAAAGAGACCCAGTACTTC	CASSWRGTGGKETQYF
TRBV24-1	TRBJ2-1	.	TRBD2	TGTGCCACCAGTGGGATACCGGGACTAGCGGAGGACGCAAATGAGCAGTTCTTC	CATSGIPGLAEDANEQFF
TRBV27	TRBJ2-1	.	TRBD2	TGTGCCAGCAGTTCTCCCTTACGGGGAGGGCCCGACAATGAGCAGTTCTTC	CASSSPLRGGPDNEQFF